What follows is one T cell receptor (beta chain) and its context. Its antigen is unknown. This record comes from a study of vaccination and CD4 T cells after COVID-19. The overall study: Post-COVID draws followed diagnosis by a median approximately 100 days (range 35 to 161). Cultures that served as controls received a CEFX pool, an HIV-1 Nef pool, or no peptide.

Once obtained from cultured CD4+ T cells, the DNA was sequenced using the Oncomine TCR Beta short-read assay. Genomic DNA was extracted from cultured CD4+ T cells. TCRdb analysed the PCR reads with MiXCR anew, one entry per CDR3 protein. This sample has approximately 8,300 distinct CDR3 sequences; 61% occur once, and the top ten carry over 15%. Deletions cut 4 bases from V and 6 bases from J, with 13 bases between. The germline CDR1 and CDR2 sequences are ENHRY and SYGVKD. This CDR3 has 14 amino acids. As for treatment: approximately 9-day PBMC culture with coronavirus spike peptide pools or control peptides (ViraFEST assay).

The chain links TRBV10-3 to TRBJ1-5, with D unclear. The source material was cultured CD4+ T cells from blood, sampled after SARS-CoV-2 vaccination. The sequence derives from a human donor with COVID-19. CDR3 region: CAISGTEQSQPQHF. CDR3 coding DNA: TGTGCCATCAGTGGAACCGAGCAATCTCAGCCCCAGCATTTT.